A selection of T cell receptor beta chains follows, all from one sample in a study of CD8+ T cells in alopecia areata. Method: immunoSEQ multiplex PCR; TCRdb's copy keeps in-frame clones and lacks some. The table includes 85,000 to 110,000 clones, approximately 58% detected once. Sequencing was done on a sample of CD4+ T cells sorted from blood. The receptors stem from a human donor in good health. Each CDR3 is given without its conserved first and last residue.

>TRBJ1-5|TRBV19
ASSRTGLGNQPQH
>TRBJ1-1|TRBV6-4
ASSDPPPWGPTGAEAF
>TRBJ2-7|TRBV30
AWSGGQGGYYEQY
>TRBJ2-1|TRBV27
ASSLAGGYYNEQF
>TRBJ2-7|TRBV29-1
SVEDLRQGQAYEQY
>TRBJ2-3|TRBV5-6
ASSFLGAGAPLGDTQY
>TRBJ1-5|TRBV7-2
ASSDRPRSNQPQH
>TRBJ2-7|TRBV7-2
ASSLGNSYEQY
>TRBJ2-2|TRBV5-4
ASSSSRGGNTGELF
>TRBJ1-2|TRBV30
AWSVATRGVYT
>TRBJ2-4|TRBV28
ASSFTAIAKNIQY
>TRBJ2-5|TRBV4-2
ASSLSGTSGQETQY
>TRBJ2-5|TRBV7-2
ASSRTSGPQETQY
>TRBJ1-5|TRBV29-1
SVEVGRDQPQH
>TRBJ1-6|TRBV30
AGTGTGNSPLH
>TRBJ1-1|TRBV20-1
SIRGEAF
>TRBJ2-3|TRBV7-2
ASSSQGQASTDTQY
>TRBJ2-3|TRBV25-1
ASSNPGAGDTQY
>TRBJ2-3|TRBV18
ASSPRTTDTQY
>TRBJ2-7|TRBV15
ATSRNRLRVYEQY
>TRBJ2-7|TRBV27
ASSPTGVEPYEQY
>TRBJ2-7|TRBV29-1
SVRQGAHEQY
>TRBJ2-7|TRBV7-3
ASSFQGESGEQY
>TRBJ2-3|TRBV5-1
ASSVESTDTQY
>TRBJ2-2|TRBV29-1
SVAGTSGVGGELF
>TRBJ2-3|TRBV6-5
ASTPPNTDTQY
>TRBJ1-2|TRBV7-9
ASSVGTGAGYT
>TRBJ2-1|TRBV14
ASSDGQSFYNEQF
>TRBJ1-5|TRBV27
ASSTQGFGNQPQH
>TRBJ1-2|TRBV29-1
SVETGNYGYT
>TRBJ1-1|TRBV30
ARGGRTEAF
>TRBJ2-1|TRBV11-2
ASSQLAGGNEQF
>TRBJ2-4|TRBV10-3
AISGTGADLGY
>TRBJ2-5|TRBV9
ASSVSPAGETQY